This T cell receptor (beta chain) was identified during a study of blood T cell repertoires in COVID-19. Study information: Donors in the United States, Italy and Spain gave samples during acute or convalescent COVID-19.

CDR1 and CDR2 from the germline V gene are SGHVS and FQNEAQ. CDR3 size: 13 residues. Unmatched junction bases numbered 6, after V lost 4 bases and J lost 6 bases. Profiling relied on immunoSEQ multiplex PCR, and the TCRdb table lists in-frame clones only, not all of them. The table shows fewer than 600,000 clones, with around nine tenths occurring only once. The chain combines TRBV7-8 with TRBJ2-7, with TRBD1 matching over 7 bases. Sequencing used PBMCs or T cells enriched from blood (not recorded which). The clonotype was recovered from a woman in her thirties or forties who had recovered from COVID-19. The CDR3: CASSSEQGSEQYF. The CDR3 DNA sequence: TGTGCCAGCAGCTCAGAACAGGGGTCCGAGCAGTACTTC.